This T cell receptor beta chain was recorded in a study of T cells in localized non-small cell lung cancer. Findings of the study overall: Median detection of top 100 tumor clones in adjacent lung was 57 clones. With higher T cell density in blood came longer overall survival. Maximal T cell clonality occurred in uninvolved adjacent lung, with tumor ranking below it.

The method was immunoSEQ multiplex PCR; TCRdb's version includes in-frame clones alone and lacks a portion of them. The sample has some 31,000 clones; 88% are singletons. The germline gives CDR1 MNHEY, CDR2 SMNVEV (reference sequence). This CDR3 region has 12 residues. V was pared by 5 bases and J by 7 bases, with 9 bases between. A word on this clone: As yet, its antigen is unknown.

This TCR derives from a woman aged 35 to 75 with stage I lung adenocarcinoma. This sample comprised peripheral blood, obtained before any cancer treatment. The chain uses TRBV27 and TRBJ1-5; D unclear. CDR3 in amino acids: CASSKGGQPQHF. For the CDR3, the DNA is TGTGCCAGCAGTAAGGGAGGCCAGCCCCAGCATTTT.